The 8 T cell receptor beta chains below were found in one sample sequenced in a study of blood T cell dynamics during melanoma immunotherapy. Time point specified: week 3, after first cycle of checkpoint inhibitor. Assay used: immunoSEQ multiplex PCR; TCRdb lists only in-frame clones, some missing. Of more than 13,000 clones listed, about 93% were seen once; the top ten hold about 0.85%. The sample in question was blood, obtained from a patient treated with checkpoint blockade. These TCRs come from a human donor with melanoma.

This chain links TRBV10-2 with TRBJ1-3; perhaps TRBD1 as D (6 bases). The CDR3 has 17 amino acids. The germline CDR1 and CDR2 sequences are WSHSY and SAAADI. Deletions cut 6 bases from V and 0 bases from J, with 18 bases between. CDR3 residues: CASREKTGLSSGNTIYF. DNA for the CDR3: TGCGCCAGCAGGGAAAAGACAGGCCTAAGCTCTGGAAACACCATATATTTT.

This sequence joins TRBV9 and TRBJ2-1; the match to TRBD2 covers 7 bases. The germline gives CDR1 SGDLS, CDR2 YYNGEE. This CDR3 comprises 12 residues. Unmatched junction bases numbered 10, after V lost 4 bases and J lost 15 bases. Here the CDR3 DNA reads TGTGCCAGCAGCCCGGCTGGGAGGGATCGGTTCTTC. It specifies CASSPAGRDRFF.

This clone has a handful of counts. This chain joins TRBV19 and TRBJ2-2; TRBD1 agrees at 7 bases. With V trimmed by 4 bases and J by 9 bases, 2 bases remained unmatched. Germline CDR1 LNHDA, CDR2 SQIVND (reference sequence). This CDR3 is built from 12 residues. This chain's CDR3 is CASSKQGWELFF. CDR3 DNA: TGTGCCAGTAGTAAACAGGGGTGGGAGCTGTTTTTT. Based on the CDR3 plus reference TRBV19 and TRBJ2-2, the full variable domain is DGGITQSPKYLFRKEGQNVTLSCEQNLNHDAMYWYRQDPGQGLRLIYYSQIVNDFQKGDIAEGYSVSREKKESFPLTVTSAQKNPTAFYLCASSKQGWELFFGEGSRLTVL.

As DNA, the CDR3 is TGTGCCAGCTCACTGACAGGGGGAACAGATACGCAGTATTTT. This sequence encodes CASSLTGGTDTQYF. The chain links TRBV18 to TRBJ2-3; 9 nucleotides line up with TRBD1. The CDR3 has 14 residues. J lost 3 bases, V lost 4 bases, and 2 bases had no gene match. Germline V gene lookup returns CDR1 KGHSH and CDR2 LQKENI.

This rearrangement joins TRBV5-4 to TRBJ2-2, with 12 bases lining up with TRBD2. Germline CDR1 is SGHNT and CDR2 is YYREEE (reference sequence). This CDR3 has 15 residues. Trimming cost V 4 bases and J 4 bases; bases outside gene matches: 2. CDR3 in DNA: TGTGCCAGCAGCGCTAGCGGGAGGGTCACCGGGGAGCTGTTTTTT. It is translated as CASSASGRVTGELFF. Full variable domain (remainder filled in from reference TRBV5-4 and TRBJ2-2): ETGVTQSPTHLIKTRGQQVTLRCSSQSGHNTVSWYQQALGQGPQFIFQYYREEENGRGNFPPRFSGLQFPNYSSELNVNALELDDSALYLCASSASGRVTGELFFGEGSRLTVL.

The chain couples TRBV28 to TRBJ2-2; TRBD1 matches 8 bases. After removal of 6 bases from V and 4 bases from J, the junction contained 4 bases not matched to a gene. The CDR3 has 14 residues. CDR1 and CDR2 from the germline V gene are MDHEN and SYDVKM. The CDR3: CASRSGGPTGELFF. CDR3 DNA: TGTGCCAGCAGGTCAGGGGGCCCCACCGGGGAGCTGTTTTTT. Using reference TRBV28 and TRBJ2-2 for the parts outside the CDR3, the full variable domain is DVKVTQSSRYLVKRTGEKVFLECVQDMDHENMFWYRQDPGLGLRLIYFSYDVKMKEKGDIPEGYSVSREKKERFSLILESASTNQTSMYLCASRSGGPTGELFFGEGSRLTVL.

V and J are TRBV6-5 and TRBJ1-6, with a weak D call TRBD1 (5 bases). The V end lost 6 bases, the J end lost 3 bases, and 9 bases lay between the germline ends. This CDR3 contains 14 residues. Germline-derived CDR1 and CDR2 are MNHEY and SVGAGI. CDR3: CASRRQFYNSPLHF. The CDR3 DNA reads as TGTGCCAGCAGGAGACAGTTCTATAATTCACCCCTCCACTTT.

The CDR3, as DNA: TGTGCCACCGGACGGACAGCTAACTATGGCTACACCTTC. Protein sequence: CATGRTANYGYTF. V gene TRBV6-5 combines with J gene TRBJ1-2, with D possibly being TRBD1 (6 bases). This CDR3 has 13 amino acids. The V end lost 10 bases, the J end lost 0 bases, and 12 bases lay between the germline ends. From germline, CDR1 is MNHEY and CDR2 SVGAGI.